This T cell receptor beta chain was documented in a study of blood T cell repertoires in COVID-19. Study processing details: Nucleated cell number was recorded as an estimate derived from reference gene primer amplification. Method: immunoSEQ multiplex PCR; TCRdb's copy keeps in-frame clones and lacks some. V and J calls and clone size are given by that table; D and trimming were obtained from the DNA. This table has 200,000 or so clones, about nine tenths appearing once. CDR3 length equals 15 residues. Germline lookup yields CDR1 DFQATT and CDR2 SNEGSKA (reference sequence). V lost 3 bases and J lost 7; bases outside the gene matches: 8. Enrolled through a virtual design, the participants were between about 18 and 100 years of age and came from 24 US areas. Participant-reported clinical history was the basis for cohort assignment.

The chain employs TRBV20-1 and TRBJ2-2, with 10 positions matching TRBD2. Sequenced sample: PBMCs or T cells enriched from blood (not recorded which). The receptor comes from a middle-aged woman with acute COVID-19. The CDR3 spells CSASPSGGGIGELFF. The CDR3 nucleotides read TGCAGTGCTAGTCCCAGCGGGGGGGGCATCGGGGAGCTGTTTTTT.